This T cell receptor (beta chain) comes out of a study of cytomegalovirus exposure and HLA in healthy donors. Produced via immunoSEQ multiplex PCR; TCRdb's table is partial and in-frame only. The sample gives fewer than 200,000 clones, roughly nine tenths of which show up once; 5% to 7% is in the top ten. The ends were cut back, 0 bases at V and 0 bases at J, with 5 bases in the middle. Germline V gene lookup returns CDR1 GTSNPN and CDR2 SVGIG (reference sequence). The CDR3 is 14 residues long. The specimen was PBMCs. The source of this sequence is a woman in her thirties in good health and CMV-seronegative. The chain is built from TRBV30 and TRBJ1-4; no clear D. The CDR3 protein is CAWSVGATNEKLFF. DNA for the CDR3: TGTGCCTGGAGTGTTGGAGCAACTAATGAAAAACTGTTTTTT.